Reported below is one T cell receptor (beta chain). What it binds is not known. This record belongs to a study of T cells in Graves' hyperthyroidism and ophthalmopathy. Study-wide points: Expanded thyroid clonotypes (above 0.001) were mostly also found in blood. Model-based prediction identified ophthalmopathy a median 6.5 months prior to its onset.

TCR beta CDR3 regions were amplified from RNA transcripts. A first-round RT-PCR of the TCR CDR3 used the HTBI primer set. MiXCR, applied by TCRdb to the multiplex PCR reads, yields one record per CDR3 protein. Of 730,000 or so distinct CDR3 sequences listed, approximately 19% are singletons. Germline-derived CDR1 and CDR2 are MGHRA and YSYEKL. J was trimmed by 0 bases and V by 4 bases; bases with no gene match: 8. This CDR3 spans 17 amino acids. The diagnoses drew upon clinical symptoms, serum thyroxine and TRAb, thyroid ultrasound and orbital computed tomography. The sample, blood from the first hyperthyroidism diagnosis, precedes any ophthalmopathy symptoms.

J is TRBJ2-2 and V is TRBV4-1; TRBD1 agrees at 7 bases. The TCR comes from a woman between 45 and 60 years old with Graves' hyperthyroidism that later progressed to Graves' ophthalmopathy. The material sequenced was blood. The CDR3 bases are TGCGCCAGCAGCCTCCCCACAGGGGCATCGAACACCGGGGAGCTGTTTTTT. This translates into CASSLPTGASNTGELFF.